This paragraph covers one T cell receptor (beta chain) sequence. The antigen remains unidentified. The assay was immunoSEQ multiplex PCR, and TCRdb's table has in-frame clones only and misses some. The sample gives some 30,000 clones, 88% of which show up once; roughly 1.2% is in the top ten. With V trimmed by 5 bases and J by 7 bases, 11 bases remained unmatched. Per germline, CDR1 SNHLY and CDR2 FYNNEI. This CDR3 comprises 17 residues. Time point defined: newly diagnosed, previously untreated cHL patient sample. Isolation of CD4+ T cells from thawed PBMCs was performed by magnetic negative selection. This record comes from a study of PD-1 blockade in classical Hodgkin lymphoma. Study-wide results and limits: Repertoire differences lack defined causes, possibly disease activity or prior therapy.

This chain links TRBV2 with TRBJ2-2, with 12 nucleotides matching TRBD2. The receptor was isolated from a human donor with classical Hodgkin lymphoma. The sequencing input was CD4+ T cells from blood. CDR3 nucleotide sequence: TGTGCCAGCAGTATTTTGACTAGCGGGAGTTATGGCGGGGAGCTGTTTTTT. This sequence encodes CASSILTSGSYGGELFF.